This T cell receptor (beta chain) was sequenced for a study of Graves' ophthalmopathy and Graves' hyperthyroidism. Study-wide results and limits: The model predicted ophthalmopathy progression with about 70% sensitivity and around 72% specificity. Classification of ophthalmopathy versus stable hyperthyroidism by a 13-signature model yielded around 90% sensitivity and around 77% specificity.

Transcripts of RNA were the source for amplifying TCR beta CDR3 regions. After a first-round RT-PCR with HTBI primers, a second-round multiplex PCR was run. TCRdb itself ran the multiplex PCR reads through MiXCR, one entry per CDR3 protein. The table shows about 740,000 distinct CDR3 sequences, with roughly 40% occurring only once. A remark on this clonotype: Antigen: not known. The conserved phenylalanine or tryptophan is not found at the CDR3 terminus, so this likely reflects a read error.

Disease in donors with ophthalmopathy had moderate-to-severe activity, CAS ≥3, NOSPECS ≥4 and under 3 months' duration. The authors isolated PBMCs from 8 to 10 ml of fresh peripheral blood. Material for sequencing was peripheral blood. This clonotype originated in an adult man with Graves' ophthalmopathy.

CDR3 nucleotides: TGTGCCAGCAGTGAAGCCCCCCACAAAGTCCTTCTGGGCTACACCTCC. It is translated as CASSEAPHKVLLGYTS. The gene calls are TRBV10-3 and TRBJ1-2, with D unresolved. Looked up from germline, CDR1 is ENHRY and CDR2 is SYGVKD. CDR3 length equals 16 residues.